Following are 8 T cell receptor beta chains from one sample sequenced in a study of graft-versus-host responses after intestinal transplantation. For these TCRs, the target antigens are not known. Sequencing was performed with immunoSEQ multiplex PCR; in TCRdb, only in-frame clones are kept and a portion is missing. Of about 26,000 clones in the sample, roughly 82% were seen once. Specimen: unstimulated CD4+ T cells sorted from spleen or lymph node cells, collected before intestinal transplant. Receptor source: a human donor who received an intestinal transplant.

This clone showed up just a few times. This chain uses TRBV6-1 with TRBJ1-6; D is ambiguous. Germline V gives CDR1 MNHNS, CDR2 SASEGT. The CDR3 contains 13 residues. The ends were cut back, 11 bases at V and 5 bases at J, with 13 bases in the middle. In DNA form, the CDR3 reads TGTGCCCTAAGGCAGTCCCATAATTCACCCCTCCACTTT. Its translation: CALRQSHNSPLHF.

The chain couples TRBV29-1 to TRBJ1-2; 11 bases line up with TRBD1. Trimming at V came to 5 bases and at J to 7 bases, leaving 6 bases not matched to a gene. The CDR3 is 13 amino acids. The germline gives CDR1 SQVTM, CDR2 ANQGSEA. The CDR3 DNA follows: TGCAGCGTTCAATCCGGGACAGGGGGTGGCTACACCTTC. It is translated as CSVQSGTGGGYTF.

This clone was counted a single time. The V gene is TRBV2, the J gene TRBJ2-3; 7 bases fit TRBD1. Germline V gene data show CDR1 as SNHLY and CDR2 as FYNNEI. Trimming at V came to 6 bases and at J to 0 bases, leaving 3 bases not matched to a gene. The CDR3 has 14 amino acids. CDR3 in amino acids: CASSIQGSTDTQYF. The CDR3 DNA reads TGTGCCAGCAGCATACAGGGGAGCACAGATACGCAGTATTTT.

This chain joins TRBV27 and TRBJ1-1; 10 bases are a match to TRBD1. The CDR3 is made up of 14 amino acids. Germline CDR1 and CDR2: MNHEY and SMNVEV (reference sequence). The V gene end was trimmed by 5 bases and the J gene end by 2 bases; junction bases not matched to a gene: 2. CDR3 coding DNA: TGTGCCAGCAGTCGACAGGGGGCTAACACTGAAGCTTTCTTT. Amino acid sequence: CASSRQGANTEAFF.

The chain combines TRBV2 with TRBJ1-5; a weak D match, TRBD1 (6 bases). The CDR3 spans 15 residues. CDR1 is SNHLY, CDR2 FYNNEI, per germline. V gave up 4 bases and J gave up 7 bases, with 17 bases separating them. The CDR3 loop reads CASSGGQGRGQPQHF. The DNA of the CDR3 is TGTGCCAGCAGTGGGGGGCAGGGGAGGGGACAGCCCCAGCATTTT.

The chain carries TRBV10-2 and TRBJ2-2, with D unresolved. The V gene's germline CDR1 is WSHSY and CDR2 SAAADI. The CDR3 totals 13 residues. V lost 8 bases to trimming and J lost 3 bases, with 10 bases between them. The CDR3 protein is CASLTDYTGELFF. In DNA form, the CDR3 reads TGCGCCAGCCTGACTGATTACACCGGGGAGCTGTTTTTT.

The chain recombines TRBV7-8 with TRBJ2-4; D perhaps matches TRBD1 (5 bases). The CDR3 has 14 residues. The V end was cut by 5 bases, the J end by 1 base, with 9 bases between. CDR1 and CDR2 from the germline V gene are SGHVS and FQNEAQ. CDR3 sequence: CASSAAGAKNIQYF. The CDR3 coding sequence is TGTGCCAGCAGCGCCGCAGGGGCCAAAAACATTCAGTACTTC.

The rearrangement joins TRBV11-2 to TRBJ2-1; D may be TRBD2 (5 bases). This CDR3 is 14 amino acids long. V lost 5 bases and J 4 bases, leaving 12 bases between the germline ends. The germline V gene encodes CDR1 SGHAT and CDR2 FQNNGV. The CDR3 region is CASSPRTLYNEQFF. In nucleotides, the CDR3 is TGTGCCAGCAGCCCGCGGACTCTATACAATGAGCAGTTCTTC.